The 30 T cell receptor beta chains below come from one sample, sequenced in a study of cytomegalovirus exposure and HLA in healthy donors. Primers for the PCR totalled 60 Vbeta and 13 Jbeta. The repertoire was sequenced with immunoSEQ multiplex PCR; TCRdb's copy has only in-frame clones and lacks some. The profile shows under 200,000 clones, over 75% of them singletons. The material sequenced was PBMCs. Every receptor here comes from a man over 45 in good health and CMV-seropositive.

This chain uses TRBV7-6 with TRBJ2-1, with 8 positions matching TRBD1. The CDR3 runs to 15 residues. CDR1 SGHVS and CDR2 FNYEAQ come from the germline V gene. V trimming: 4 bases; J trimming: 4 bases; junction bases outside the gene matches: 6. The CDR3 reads CASSSGGLVYNEQFF. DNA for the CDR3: TGTGCCAGCAGCTCAGGGGGCTTGGTTTACAATGAGCAGTTCTTC. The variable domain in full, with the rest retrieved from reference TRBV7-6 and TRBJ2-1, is GAGVSQSPRYKVTKRGQDVALRCDPISGHVSLYWYRQALGQGPEFLTYFNYEAQQDKSGLPNDRFSAERPEGSISTLTIQRTEQRDSAMYRCASSSGGLVYNEQFFGPGTRLTVL.

In DNA, the CDR3 is TGTGCCAGCAGTGTTTACAACATGAACACTGAAGCTTTCTTT. It codes for CASSVYNMNTEAFF. The chain links TRBV27 to TRBJ1-1; D uncertain. Per the germline V gene, CDR1 is MNHEY and CDR2 is SMNVEV (reference sequence). The CDR3 spans 14 residues. V was clipped by 5 bases and J by 0 bases, with 10 bases between them.

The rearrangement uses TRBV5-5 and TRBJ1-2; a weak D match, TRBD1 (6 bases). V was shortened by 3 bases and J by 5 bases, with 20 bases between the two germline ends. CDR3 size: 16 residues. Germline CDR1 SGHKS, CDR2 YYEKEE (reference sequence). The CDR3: CASSSNMIQGVYGYTF. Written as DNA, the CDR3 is TGTGCCAGCAGCTCTAATATGATACAGGGCGTATATGGCTACACCTTC.

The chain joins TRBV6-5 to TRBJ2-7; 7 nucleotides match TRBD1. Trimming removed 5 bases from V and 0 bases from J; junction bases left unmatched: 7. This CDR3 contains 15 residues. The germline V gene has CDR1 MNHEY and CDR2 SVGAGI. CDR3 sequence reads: CASSVEGASSYEQYV. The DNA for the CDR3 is TGTGCCAGCAGTGTCGAGGGGGCGAGCTCCTACGAGCAGTACGTC.

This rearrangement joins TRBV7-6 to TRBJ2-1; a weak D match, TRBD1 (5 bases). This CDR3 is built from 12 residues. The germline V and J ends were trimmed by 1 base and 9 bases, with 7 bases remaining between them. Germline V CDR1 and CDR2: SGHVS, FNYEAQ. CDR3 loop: CASSLGQSEQFF. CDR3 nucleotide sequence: TGTGCCAGCAGCTTAGGACAGTCTGAGCAGTTCTTC.

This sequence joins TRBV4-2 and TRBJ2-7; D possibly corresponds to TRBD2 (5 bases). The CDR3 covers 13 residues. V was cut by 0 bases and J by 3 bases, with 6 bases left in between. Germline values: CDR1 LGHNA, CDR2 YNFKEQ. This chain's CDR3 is CASSQERDYEQYF. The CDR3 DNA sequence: TGTGCCAGCAGCCAAGAGAGGGACTACGAGCAGTACTTC.

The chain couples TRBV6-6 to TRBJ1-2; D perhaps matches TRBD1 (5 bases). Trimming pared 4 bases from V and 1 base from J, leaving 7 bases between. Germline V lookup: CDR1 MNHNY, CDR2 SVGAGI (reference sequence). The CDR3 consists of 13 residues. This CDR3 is CASSLTDNYGYTF. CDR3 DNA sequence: TGTGCCAGCAGTTTGACAGATAACTATGGCTACACCTTC.

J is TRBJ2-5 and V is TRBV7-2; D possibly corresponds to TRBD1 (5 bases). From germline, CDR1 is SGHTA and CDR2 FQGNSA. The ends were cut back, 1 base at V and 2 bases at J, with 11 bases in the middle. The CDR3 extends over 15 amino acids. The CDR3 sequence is CASSLEAGRQETQYF. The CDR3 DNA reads TGTGCCAGCAGCTTAGAGGCAGGGCGGCAAGAGACCCAGTACTTC.

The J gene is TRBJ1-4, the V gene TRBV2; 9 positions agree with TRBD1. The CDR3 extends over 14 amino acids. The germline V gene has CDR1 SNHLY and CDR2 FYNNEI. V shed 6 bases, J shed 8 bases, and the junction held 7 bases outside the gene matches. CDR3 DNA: TGTGCCAGCAGGGGGACAGGGCTAGGAGAAAAACTGTTTTTT. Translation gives CASRGTGLGEKLFF.

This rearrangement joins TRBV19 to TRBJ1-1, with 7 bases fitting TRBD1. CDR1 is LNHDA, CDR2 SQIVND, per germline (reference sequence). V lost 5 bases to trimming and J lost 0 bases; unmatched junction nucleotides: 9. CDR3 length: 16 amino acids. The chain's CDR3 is CASSVGTAYMNTEAFF. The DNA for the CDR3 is TGTGCCAGTAGTGTCGGGACAGCTTACATGAACACTGAAGCTTTCTTT.

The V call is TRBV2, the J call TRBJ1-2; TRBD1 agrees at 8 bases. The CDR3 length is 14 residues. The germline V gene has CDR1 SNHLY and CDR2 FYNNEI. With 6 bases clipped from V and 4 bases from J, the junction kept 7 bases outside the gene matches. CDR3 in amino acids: CASRVLQGVYGYTF. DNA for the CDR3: TGTGCCAGCAGAGTTTTACAGGGGGTCTATGGCTACACCTTC.

The CDR3 DNA is TGTGCCACCGGTTCAGGGGGCTCGGGTGAGCAGTACTTC. As protein: CATGSGGSGEQYF. The V and J genes are TRBV2 and TRBJ2-7; TRBD1 aligns across 8 bases. CDR3 length equals 13 residues. J lost 7 bases, V lost 10 bases, and 12 bases had no gene match. Germline CDR1 is SNHLY and CDR2 is FYNNEI.

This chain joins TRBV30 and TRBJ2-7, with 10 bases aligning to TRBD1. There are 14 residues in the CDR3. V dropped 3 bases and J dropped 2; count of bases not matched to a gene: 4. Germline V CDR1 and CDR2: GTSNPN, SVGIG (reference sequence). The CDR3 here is CAWSTGTGAYEQYF. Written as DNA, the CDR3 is TGTGCCTGGAGCACTGGGACAGGGGCCTACGAGCAGTACTTC.

The CDR3 sequence is CASSQTGAGGELFF. Here the CDR3 DNA reads TGTGCCAGCAGCCAGACAGGGGCGGGCGGGGAGCTGTTTTTT. This chain joins TRBV27 and TRBJ2-2, with TRBD1 matching over 8 bases. With V trimmed by 6 bases and J by 7 bases, 7 bases remained unmatched. This CDR3 has 14 residues. Germline V gives CDR1 MNHEY, CDR2 SMNVEV (reference sequence).

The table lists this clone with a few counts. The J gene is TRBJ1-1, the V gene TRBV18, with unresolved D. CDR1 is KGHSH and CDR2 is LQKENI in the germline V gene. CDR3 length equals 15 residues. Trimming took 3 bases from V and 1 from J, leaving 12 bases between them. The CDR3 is CASSPTGEGNTEAFF. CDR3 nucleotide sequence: TGTGCCAGCTCACCCACGGGTGAGGGGAACACTGAAGCTTTCTTT. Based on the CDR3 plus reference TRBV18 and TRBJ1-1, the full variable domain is NAGVMQNPRHLVRRRGQEARLRCSPMKGHSHVYWYRQLPEEGLKFMVYLQKENIIDESGMPKERFSAEFPKEGPSILRIQQVVRGDSAAYFCASSPTGEGNTEAFFGQGTRLTVV.

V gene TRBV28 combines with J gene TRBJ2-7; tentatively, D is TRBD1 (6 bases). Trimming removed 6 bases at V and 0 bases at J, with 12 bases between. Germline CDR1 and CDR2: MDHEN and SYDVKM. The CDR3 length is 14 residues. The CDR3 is CASRLTGSSYEQYV. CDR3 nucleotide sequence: TGTGCCAGCAGACTAACAGGGAGCTCCTACGAGCAGTACGTC.

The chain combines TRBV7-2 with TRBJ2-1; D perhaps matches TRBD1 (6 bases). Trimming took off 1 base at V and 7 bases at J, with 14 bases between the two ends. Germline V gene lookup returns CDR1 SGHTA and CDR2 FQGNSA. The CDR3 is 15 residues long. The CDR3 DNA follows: TGTGCCAGCAGCTTAGGGCAGGGGCCTGATAATGAGCAGTTCTTC. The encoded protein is CASSLGQGPDNEQFF.

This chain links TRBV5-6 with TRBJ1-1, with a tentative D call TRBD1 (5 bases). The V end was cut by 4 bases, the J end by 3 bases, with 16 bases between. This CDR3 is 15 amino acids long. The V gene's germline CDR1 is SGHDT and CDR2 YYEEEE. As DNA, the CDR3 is TGTGCCAGCAGCCCCCAGGGAAGGGGTTACACTGAAGCTTTCTTT. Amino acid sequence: CASSPQGRGYTEAFF.

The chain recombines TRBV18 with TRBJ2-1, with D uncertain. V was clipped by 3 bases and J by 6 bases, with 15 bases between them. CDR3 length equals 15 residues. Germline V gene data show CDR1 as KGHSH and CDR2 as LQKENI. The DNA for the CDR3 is TGTGCCAGCTCACCGATTAACCTGTCGGGCAATGAGCAGTTCTTC. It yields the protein CASSPINLSGNEQFF. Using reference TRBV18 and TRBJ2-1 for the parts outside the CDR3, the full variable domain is NAGVMQNPRHLVRRRGQEARLRCSPMKGHSHVYWYRQLPEEGLKFMVYLQKENIIDESGMPKERFSAEFPKEGPSILRIQQVVRGDSAAYFCASSPINLSGNEQFFGPGTRLTVL.

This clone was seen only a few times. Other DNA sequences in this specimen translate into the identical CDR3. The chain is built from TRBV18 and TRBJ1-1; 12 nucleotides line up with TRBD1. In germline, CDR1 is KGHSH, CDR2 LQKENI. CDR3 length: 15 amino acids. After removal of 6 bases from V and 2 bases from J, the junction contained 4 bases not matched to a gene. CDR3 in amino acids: CASSSGQGANTEAFF. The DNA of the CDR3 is TGTGCCAGCTCGTCGGGACAGGGGGCTAACACTGAAGCTTTCTTT.

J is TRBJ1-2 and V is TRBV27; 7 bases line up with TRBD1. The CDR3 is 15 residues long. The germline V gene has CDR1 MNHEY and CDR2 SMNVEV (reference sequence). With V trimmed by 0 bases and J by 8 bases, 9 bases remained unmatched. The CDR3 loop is CASSLSPEGARGYTF. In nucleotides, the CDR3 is TGTGCCAGCAGTTTATCCCCAGAGGGGGCGAGGGGCTACACCTTC.

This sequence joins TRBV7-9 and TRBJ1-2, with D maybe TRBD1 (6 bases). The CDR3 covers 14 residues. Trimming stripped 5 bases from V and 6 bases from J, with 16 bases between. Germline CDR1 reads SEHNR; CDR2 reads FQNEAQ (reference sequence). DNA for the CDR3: TGTGCCAGCAGCCCCCAGGGGATACCTAATGGCTACACCTTC. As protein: CASSPQGIPNGYTF.

In nucleotides, the CDR3 is TGTGCCAGCAGTACCCAGGGTTATAGCAATCAGCCCCAGCATTTT. Its translation is CASSTQGYSNQPQHF. V gene TRBV27 combines with J gene TRBJ1-5, with D possibly being TRBD1 (5 bases). CDR3 length: 15 residues. The germline V and J ends were trimmed by 5 bases and 0 bases, with 11 bases remaining between them. Germline V lookup: CDR1 MNHEY, CDR2 SMNVEV (reference sequence).

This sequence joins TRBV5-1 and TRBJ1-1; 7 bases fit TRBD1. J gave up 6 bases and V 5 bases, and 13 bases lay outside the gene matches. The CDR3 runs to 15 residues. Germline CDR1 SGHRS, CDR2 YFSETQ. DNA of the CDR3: TGCGCCAGCAGTTCCGGGACAGACGAACGGGCTGAAGCTTTCTTT. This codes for CASSSGTDERAEAFF. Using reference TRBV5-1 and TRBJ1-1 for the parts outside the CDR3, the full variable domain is KAGVTQTPRYLIKTRGQQVTLSCSPISGHRSVSWYQQTPGQGLQFLFEYFSETQRNKGNFPGRFSGRQFSNSRSEMNVSTLELGDSALYLCASSSGTDERAEAFFGQGTRLTVV.

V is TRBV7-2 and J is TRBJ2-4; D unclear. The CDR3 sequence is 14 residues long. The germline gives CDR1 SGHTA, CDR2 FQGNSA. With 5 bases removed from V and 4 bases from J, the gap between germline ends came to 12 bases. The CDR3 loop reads CASSNRAGKNIQYF. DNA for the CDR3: TGTGCCAGCAGCAACCGAGCCGGGAAAAACATTCAGTACTTC. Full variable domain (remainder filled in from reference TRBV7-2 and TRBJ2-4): GAGVSQSPSNKVTEKGKDVELRCDPISGHTALYWYRQSLGQGLEFLIYFQGNSAPDKSGLPSDRFSAERTGGSVSTLTIQRTQQEDSAVYLCASSNRAGKNIQYFGAGTRLSVL.

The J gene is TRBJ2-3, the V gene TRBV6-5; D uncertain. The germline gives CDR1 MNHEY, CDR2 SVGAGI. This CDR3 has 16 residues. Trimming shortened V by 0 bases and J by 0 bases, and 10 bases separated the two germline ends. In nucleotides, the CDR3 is TGTGCCAGCAGTTACTCTAGCCTTAGGAGCACAGATACGCAGTATTTT. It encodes CASSYSSLRSTDTQYF.

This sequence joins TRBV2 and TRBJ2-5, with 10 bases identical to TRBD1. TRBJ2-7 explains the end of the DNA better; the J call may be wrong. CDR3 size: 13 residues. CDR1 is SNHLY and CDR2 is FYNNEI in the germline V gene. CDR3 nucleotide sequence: TGTGCCAGCAGGGACAGGGGGAACTACGAGCAGTACTTC. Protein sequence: CASRDRGNYEQYF.

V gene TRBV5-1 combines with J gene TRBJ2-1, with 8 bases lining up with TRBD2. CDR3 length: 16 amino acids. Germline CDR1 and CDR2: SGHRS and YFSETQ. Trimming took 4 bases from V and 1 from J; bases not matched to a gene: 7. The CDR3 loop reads CASSLQSGGSYNEQFF. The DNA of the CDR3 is TGCGCCAGCAGCCTACAAAGCGGGGGATCCTACAATGAGCAGTTCTTC.

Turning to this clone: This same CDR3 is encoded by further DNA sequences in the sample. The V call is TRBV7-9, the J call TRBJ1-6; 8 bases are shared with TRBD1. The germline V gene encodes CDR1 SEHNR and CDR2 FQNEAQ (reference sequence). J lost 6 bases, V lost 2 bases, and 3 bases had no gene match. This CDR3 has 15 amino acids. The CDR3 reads CASSLNDRGNSPLHF. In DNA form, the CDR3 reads TGTGCCAGCAGCTTAAACGACAGGGGTAATTCACCCCTCCACTTT.

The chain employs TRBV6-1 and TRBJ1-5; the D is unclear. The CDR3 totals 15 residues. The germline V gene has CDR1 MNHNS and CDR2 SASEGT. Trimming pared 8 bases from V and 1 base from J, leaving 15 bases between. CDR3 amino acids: CASRSTPLSNQPQHF. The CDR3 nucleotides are TGTGCCAGCCGATCAACACCCCTGAGCAATCAGCCCCAGCATTTT.